Shown below are 17 T cell receptor beta chains from a single sample sequenced in a study of control samples from healthy donors and cancer patients. Sequenced by immunoSEQ multiplex PCR; TCRdb stores in-frame clones only, minus some. The top ten hold approximately 2% of the sample, which has 85,000 to 90,000 clones, about 83% seen once. Material for sequencing was blood. These receptors came from a woman aged 40-49 years in good health.

This chain uses TRBV6-5 with TRBJ2-5, with D tentatively TRBD1 (6 bases). Deletions cut 6 bases from V and 5 bases from J, with 13 bases between. The CDR3 extends over 13 amino acids. CDR1 is MNHEY, CDR2 SVGAGI, per germline. CDR3 nucleotide sequence: TGTGCCAGCAGGCCAGGGGCGCTGGAGACCCAGTACTTC. It codes for CASRPGALETQYF.

V and J are TRBV5-1 and TRBJ2-6; no firm D call. The length of the CDR3 is 15 residues. CDR1 and CDR2 (germline): SGHRS, YFSETQ. The ends were cut back, 2 bases at V and 1 base at J, with 7 bases in the middle. The CDR3 coding sequence is TGCGCCAGCAGCTTTTCCGGGTCTGGGGCCAACGTCCTGACTTTC. Protein sequence: CASSFSGSGANVLTF.

The V gene is TRBV10-3, the J gene TRBJ1-1; 7 nucleotides match TRBD1. The germline V gene encodes CDR1 ENHRY and CDR2 SYGVKD. The length of the CDR3 is 14 residues. The J segment lost 0 bases and the V segment lost 6 bases, leaving 4 bases of the junction unmatched. DNA for the CDR3: TGTGCCATCAGAGCCGGGACAGTGAACACTGAAGCTTTCTTT. It is translated as CAIRAGTVNTEAFF.

This clone appeared a single time. The CDR3: CASSLDAGGYYEQYF. The CDR3, as DNA: TGTGCCAGCAGCTTGGATGCAGGGGGTTACTACGAGCAGTACTTC. The genes are TRBV5-4 and TRBJ2-7, with TRBD1 identical over 7 bases. Germline CDR1 SGHNT, CDR2 YYREEE (reference sequence). CDR3 length: 15 residues. Trimming cost V 0 bases and J 3 bases; bases outside gene matches: 6. Filled out from reference TRBV5-4 and TRBJ2-7, the complete variable domain reads ETGVTQSPTHLIKTRGQQVTLRCSSQSGHNTVSWYQQALGQGPQFIFQYYREEENGRGNFPPRFSGLQFPNYSSELNVNALELDDSALYLCASSLDAGGYYEQYFGPGTRLTVT.

The V call is TRBV3-1 (or the pseudogene TRBV3-2), the J call TRBJ1-1; the D gene is possibly TRBD1 (6 bases). Germline V gene lookup returns CDR1 LGHDT and CDR2 YNNKEL (reference sequence). The V and J ends lost 4 bases and 1 base respectively, with 13 bases between them. The CDR3 runs to 15 residues. The CDR3 loop is CASSPTEGGNTEAFF. CDR3 DNA sequence: TGTGCCAGCAGCCCAACAGAGGGGGGGAACACTGAAGCTTTCTTT.

This chain joins TRBV10-3 and TRBJ2-3; no clear D. Germline V gene lookup returns CDR1 ENHRY and CDR2 SYGVKD. V was clipped by 0 bases and J by 4 bases, with 14 bases between them. The CDR3 contains 16 residues. This CDR3 reads CAISESAEAYADTQYF. As DNA, the CDR3 is TGTGCCATCAGTGAGTCTGCCGAAGCGTACGCAGATACGCAGTATTTT.

The chain joins TRBV12-3 or TRBV12-4 to TRBJ1-2, with D unclear. V lost 2 bases and J 8 bases, leaving 9 bases between the germline ends. CDR3 length equals 12 residues. The CDR3 is CASSLNVGGYTF. The DNA of the CDR3 is TGTGCCAGCAGTTTAAATGTGGGAGGCTACACCTTC.

The chain links TRBV9 to TRBJ2-3; D might be TRBD2 (7 bases). The CDR3 has 16 residues. Trimming removed 3 bases from V and 1 base from J, with 15 bases in between. CDR1 SGDLS and CDR2 YYNGEE come from the germline V gene. In DNA form, the CDR3 reads TGTGCCAGCAGCGCTCAGGGGACTATTCGCACAGATACGCAGTATTTT. The encoded protein is CASSAQGTIRTDTQYF.

DNA for the CDR3: TGTGCCAGCAGCTTAGGATGGGGCCTCTCTGGAAACACCATATATTTT. Translated, it gives CASSLGWGLSGNTIYF. V is TRBV13 and J is TRBJ1-3; tentatively, D is TRBD1 (5 bases). Germline V CDR1 and CDR2: PRHDT, FYEKMQ (reference sequence). V dropped 0 bases and J dropped 0 bases, with 9 bases sitting between them. The CDR3 has 16 residues.

V usage is TRBV5-6 and J usage is TRBJ2-2; a weak D match, TRBD2 (6 bases). Germline V gene lookup returns CDR1 SGHDT and CDR2 YYEEEE. The CDR3 sequence is 19 residues long. Trimming took off 1 base at V and 1 base at J, with 20 bases between the two ends. The CDR3 region is CASSLKRNSGTLNTGELFF. The CDR3 bases are TGTGCCAGCAGCTTGAAAAGGAATAGCGGAACCTTGAACACCGGGGAGCTGTTTTTT. Combining the CDR3 with reference TRBV5-6 and TRBJ2-2 gives the whole variable domain DAGVTQSPTHLIKTRGQQVTLRCSPKSGHDTVSWYQQALGQGPQFIFQYYEEEERQRGNFPDRFSGHQFPNYSSELNVNALLLGDSALYLCASSLKRNSGTLNTGELFFGEGSRLTVL.

The chain joins TRBV7-2 to TRBJ2-1; D may correspond to TRBD1 or TRBD2 (6 bases each). Germline V lookup: CDR1 SGHTA, CDR2 FQGNSA. The length of the CDR3 is 15 residues. V was pared by 7 bases and J by 3 bases, with 16 bases between. The CDR3 spells CASTSTGGYYNEQFF. CDR3 nucleotides: TGTGCCAGCACTTCAACCGGGGGCTACTACAATGAGCAGTTCTTC.

The J gene is TRBJ2-6, the V gene TRBV2; D is unclear. CDR3 length: 14 amino acids. Germline V lookup: CDR1 SNHLY, CDR2 FYNNEI. The ends were cut back, 6 bases at V and 0 bases at J, with 6 bases in the middle. This CDR3 is CASRYASGANVLTF. The CDR3 nucleotides are TGTGCCAGCAGATACGCCTCTGGGGCCAACGTCCTGACTTTC. Full variable domain (missing parts from reference TRBV2 and TRBJ2-6): EPEVTQTPSHQVTQMGQEVILRCVPISNHLYFYWYRQILGQKVEFLVSFYNNEISEKSEIFDDQFSVERPDGSNFTLKIRSTKLEDSAMYFCASRYASGANVLTFGAGSRLTVL.

The chain couples TRBV30 to TRBJ2-2; no clear D gene. CDR1 and CDR2 from the germline V gene are GTSNPN and SVGIG (reference sequence). This CDR3 is 11 amino acids long. Trimming took off 2 bases at V and 7 bases at J, with 5 bases between the two ends. The CDR3 DNA reads TGTGCCTGGAGTTATTACGGGGAGCTGTTTTTT. Translating it yields CAWSYYGELFF.

The chain recombines TRBV3-1 (or the pseudogene TRBV3-2) with TRBJ1-1; D is unresolved. This CDR3 contains 14 residues. V lost 2 bases and J 0 bases, leaving 7 bases between the germline ends. Germline CDR1 LGHDT, CDR2 YNNKEL (reference sequence). DNA of the CDR3: TGTGCCAGCAGCCAATCTGGGTTGAACACTGAAGCTTTCTTT. Amino acid sequence: CASSQSGLNTEAFF.

In this sample, this clone turned up once. The rearrangement links TRBV2 to TRBJ1-2; 7 bases agree with TRBD1. CDR3 length: 12 amino acids. V trimming: 2 bases; J trimming: 8 bases; junction bases outside the gene matches: 2. Germline V gene data show CDR1 as SNHLY and CDR2 as FYNNEI. Here the CDR3 DNA reads TGTGCCAGCAGTGAACGGGACAGCGGCTACACCTTC. Its protein product is CASSERDSGYTF.

The V gene is TRBV25-1, the J gene TRBJ1-2; TRBD1 aligns across 9 bases. The CDR3 has 14 amino acids. CDR1 and CDR2 (germline): MGHDK, SYGVNS. V shed 6 bases and J 5 bases; nucleotides not matched to a gene: 7. CDR3 amino acids: CASRGAGQGYGYTF. The CDR3 bases are TGTGCCAGCAGGGGAGCCGGACAGGGGTATGGCTACACCTTC.

This clone was seen ten or more times. The rearrangement uses TRBV4-3 and TRBJ2-1; D gene uncertain. This CDR3 region has 15 residues. CDR1 is LGHNA, CDR2 YSLEER, per germline. Trimming stripped 4 bases from V and 0 bases from J, with 10 bases between. CDR3 DNA sequence: TGCGCCAGCAGCCGAAATCCGTACTCCTACAATGAGCAGTTCTTC. Its translation: CASSRNPYSYNEQFF.